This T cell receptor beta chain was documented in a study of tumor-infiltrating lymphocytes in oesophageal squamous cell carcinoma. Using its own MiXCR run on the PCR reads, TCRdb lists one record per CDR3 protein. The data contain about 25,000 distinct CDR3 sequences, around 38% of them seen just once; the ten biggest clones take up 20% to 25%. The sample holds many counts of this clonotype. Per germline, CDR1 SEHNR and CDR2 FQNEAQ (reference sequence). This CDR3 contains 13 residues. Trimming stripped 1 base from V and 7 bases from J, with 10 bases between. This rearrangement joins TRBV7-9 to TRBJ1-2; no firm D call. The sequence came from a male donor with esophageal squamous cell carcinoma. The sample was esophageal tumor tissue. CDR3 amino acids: CASSLEYGSGYTF. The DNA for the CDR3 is TGTGCCAGCAGCTTAGAATACGGGAGTGGCTACACCTTC. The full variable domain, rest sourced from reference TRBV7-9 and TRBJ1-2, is DTGVSQNPRHKITKRGQNVTFRCDPISEHNRLYWYRQTLGQGPEFLTYFQNEAQLEKSRLLSDRFSAERPKGSFSTLEIQRTEQGDSAMYLCASSLEYGSGYTFGSGTRLTVV.